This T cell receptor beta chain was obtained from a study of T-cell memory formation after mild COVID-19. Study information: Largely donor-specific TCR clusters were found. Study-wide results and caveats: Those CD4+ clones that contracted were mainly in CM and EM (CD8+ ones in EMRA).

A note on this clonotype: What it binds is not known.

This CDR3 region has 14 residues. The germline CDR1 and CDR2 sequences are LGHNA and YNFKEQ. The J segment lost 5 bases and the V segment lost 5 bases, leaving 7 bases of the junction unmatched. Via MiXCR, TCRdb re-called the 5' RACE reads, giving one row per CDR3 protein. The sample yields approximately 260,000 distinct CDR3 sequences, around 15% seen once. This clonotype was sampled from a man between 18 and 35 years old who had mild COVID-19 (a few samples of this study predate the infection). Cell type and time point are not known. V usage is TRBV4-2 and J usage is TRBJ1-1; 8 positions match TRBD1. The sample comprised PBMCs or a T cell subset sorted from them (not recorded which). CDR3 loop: CASSKGQGRTEAFF. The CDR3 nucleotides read TGTGCCAGCAGCAAAGGACAGGGAAGGACTGAAGCTTTCTTT.